This TCR beta chain appears in the sequencing data of a study of shared clonotypes between healthy human individuals. Findings of the study overall: Sampling involved blood alone; tissue repertoires likely differ. Measured sharing among donors was expected to vary with sequencing depth. Naive subsets typically showed greater estimated richness than memory subsets.

Remarks on this clone: Its antigen is not identified.

Trimming cost V 10 bases and J 0 bases, with 15 bases left between them. The CDR3 totals 15 residues. Per the germline V gene, CDR1 is ENHRY and CDR2 is SYGVKD. Using immunoSEQ multiplex PCR, the repertoire was profiled, and TCRdb retains in-frame clones only, with some absent. The table shows millions of clones, with around nine tenths occurring only once. This rearrangement joins TRBV10-3 to TRBJ2-2; D unresolved. Sequenced: naive CD4+ T cells sorted from blood. As to subset: CD45RA+ positively selected. The receptor was derived from a young man in good health. Written as DNA, the CDR3 is TGTGCCACAAACGAAGGTCCTTCGAACACCGGGGAGCTGTTTTTT. Translation: CATNEGPSNTGELFF.